This is a list of T cell receptor beta chains from one sample in a study of T cells in Graves' hyperthyroidism and ophthalmopathy. TCRdb used MiXCR to reprocess the multiplex PCR reads, holding one entry per CDR3 protein. The sample gives approximately 200,000 distinct CDR3 sequences, around 20% of which show up once; around 47% is in the top ten. Sequencing input: blood. The receptors originated from a man aged 40-49 years with Graves' hyperthyroidism. Each CDR3 is given with its conserved first and last residue. D genes are given only for firm matches. The listing skips clone size in some rows; elsewhere it reads once, few, many or a size class.

>TRBJ2-7|TRBV28|.|many
CASSLGGRYEQYF
TGTGCCAGCAGTTTAGGAGGGCGATACGAGCAGTACTTC
>TRBJ1-3|TRBV4-2|.|few
CASSLSAGAAQGNTIYF
TGTGCCAGCAGCCTGTCCGCCGGGGCCGCTCAAGGAAACACCATATATTTT
>TRBJ2-7|TRBV2|TRBD2|many
CVSGLAVSYEQYF
TGTGTTTCGGGACTAGCGGTCTCCTACGAGCAGTACTTC
>TRBJ2-5|TRBV7-9|.|many
CASSLRRDRRQETQYF
TGTGCCAGCAGCTTAAGGAGGGACAGAAGGCAAGAGACCCAGTACTTC
>TRBJ2-7|TRBV4-3|TRBD2|.
CASSQVPSGSGGYEQYF
TGCGCCAGCAGCCAAGTCCCCTCGGGCAGCGGGGGTTACGAGCAGTACTTC
>TRBJ2-7|TRBV7-2|TRBD2|.
CASSFGRLALTSYEQYF
TGTGCCAGCAGCTTTGGACGACTAGCGCTCACCTCCTACGAGCAGTACTTC
>TRBJ1-5|TRBV12-3/TRBV12-4|TRBD1|many
CASSRAGTGNQPQHF
TGTGCCAGCAGTCGCGCCGGGACAGGCAATCAGCCCCAGCATTTT
>TRBJ2-3|TRBV5-1|TRBD1|many
CASSPGQGADTQYF
TGCGCCAGCAGCCCGGGACAGGGCGCAGATACGCAGTATTTT
>TRBJ2-1|TRBV7-8|.|.
CASTQIRNEQFF
TGTGCCAGCACCCAAATTCGCAATGAGCAGTTCTTC
>TRBJ2-2|TRBV11-2|.|few
CASSLDFSPGELFF
TGTGCCAGCAGCTTAGATTTCAGTCCCGGGGAGCTGTTTTTT
>TRBJ1-1|TRBV20-1|.|many
CSARDRVRTEAFF
TGCAGTGCTAGAGACAGGGTTCGCACTGAAGCTTTCTTT
>TRBJ2-7|TRBV10-3|TRBD1|few
CAISPGQGFYEQYF
TGTGCCATCAGCCCGGGACAGGGATTCTACGAGCAGTACTTC
>TRBJ2-7|TRBV14|.|.
CASSQGTDWGRTYEQYF
TGTGCCAGCAGCCAAGGTACGGATTGGGGCAGGACCTACGAGCAGTACTTC
>TRBJ2-5|TRBV20-1|.|many
CSARNVRGTETQYF
TGCAGTGCTAGAAACGTCAGGGGTACAGAGACCCAGTACTTC
>TRBJ1-2|TRBV27|TRBD1|few
CATQSEPGQGNYGYTF
TGTGCCACCCAGTCAGAACCGGGACAGGGCAACTATGGCTACACCTTC
>TRBJ1-5|TRBV28|TRBD1|many
CASTLDRVGRNQPQHF
TGTGCCAGCACCCTGGACAGGGTCGGGCGCAATCAGCCCCAGCATTTT
>TRBJ2-2|TRBV24-1|.|.
CATSSNTNTGELFF
TGTGCCACCAGTTCTAATACGAACACCGGGGAGCTGTTTTTT
>TRBJ2-1|TRBV2|TRBD2|many
CASSEEAGGEFF
TGTGCCAGCAGTGAAGAAGCGGGAGGAGAGTTCTTC
>TRBJ2-5|TRBV9|TRBD2|many
CASSVGAGGPETQYF
TGTGCCAGCAGCGTAGGCGCGGGGGGGCCGGAGACCCAGTACTTC
>TRBJ1-5|TRBV7-9|.|.
CASSRDWGDSNQPQHF
TGTGCCAGCAGCAGAGACTGGGGGGATAGCAATCAGCCCCAGCATTTT
>TRBJ1-2|TRBV12-3/TRBV12-4|TRBD1|.
CATYLVGGAVEGYTF
TGTGCCACCTACCTTGTAGGGGGCGCGGTCGAAGGCTACACCTTC
>TRBJ2-7|TRBV20-1|TRBD2|.
CSASPSSGGKYEQYF
TGCAGTGCTAGCCCCTCCAGCGGGGGGAAATACGAGCAGTACTTC